A selection of T cell receptor beta chains follows, all from one sample in a study of CD8 T cells in Susac syndrome. TCRdb reprocessed the immunoSEQ multiplex PCR reads via MiXCR and lists one record per CDR3 protein. The sample carries 85,000 to 120,000 distinct CDR3 sequences, approximately 93% recorded once. The specimen was CD8+ T cells from PBMCs. The receptors originated from a human donor with Susac syndrome. Both conserved end residues are part of each CDR3. A D gene is named only where the DNA matches it firmly. Expanded clones get a size class; other rows say once, few or many, or leave the size out.

clone size	V gene	D gene	J gene	CDR3 protein	CDR3 DNA
NA	TRBV29-1	NA	TRBJ2-3	CSVEAHLVPLTDTQYF	TGCAGCGTTGAAGCTCACCTAGTTCCCCTCACAGATACGCAGTATTTT
NA	TRBV20-1	TRBD1	TRBJ2-5	CSATTGEGEETQYF	TGCAGTGCTACCACAGGGGAAGGGGAAGAGACCCAGTACTTC
NA	TRBV5-1	NA	TRBJ2-3	CASSSLDPQRGDTQYF	TGCGCCAGCAGCTCCCTAGATCCCCAGCGAGGGGATACGCAGTATTTT
NA	TRBV9	TRBD1	TRBJ2-3	CASSPTGVTSTDTQYF	TGTGCCAGCAGCCCGACAGGGGTTACGAGCACAGATACGCAGTATTTT
NA	TRBV20-1	NA	TRBJ1-2	CSATNPGGSRGDGYTF	TGCAGTGCTACAAACCCGGGGGGGTCCCGGGGCGATGGCTACACCTTC
NA	TRBV18	NA	TRBJ2-7	CASSPGAGPYEQYF	TGTGCCAGCTCACCCGGGGCGGGCCCCTACGAGCAGTACTTC
NA	TRBV27	NA	TRBJ2-3	CASSYHPANTDTQYF	TGTGCCAGCAGCTATCACCCGGCGAACACAGATACGCAGTATTTT
NA	TRBV5-1	NA	TRBJ2-5	CASSFQGGIETQYF	TGCGCCAGCAGCTTCCAGGGTGGCATAGAGACCCAGTACTTC
NA	TRBV7-9	NA	TRBJ1-6	CASSPDTVRADSPLHF	TGTGCCAGCAGTCCCGATACAGTGCGGGCGGATTCACCCCTCCACTTT
once	TRBV5-1	NA	TRBJ2-5	CASSSPQETQYF	TGCGCCAGCAGCTCGCCGCAAGAGACCCAGTACTTC
NA	TRBV6-2/TRBV6-3	NA	TRBJ2-7	CASGPGQQYF	TGTGCCAGCGGGCCGGGGCAGCAGTACTTC
NA	TRBV9	NA	TRBJ2-1	CASSDEGGLEIEQFF	TGTGCCAGCAGCGATGAGGGGGGTTTGGAAATTGAGCAGTTCTTC
NA	TRBV9	NA	TRBJ2-4	CASSASDQNIQYF	TGTGCCAGCAGCGCTAGCGACCAAAACATTCAGTACTTC
NA	TRBV3-1	TRBD1	TRBJ1-2	CASSPTGGAEGYTF	TGTGCCAGCAGCCCGACAGGGGGCGCGGAGGGCTACACCTTC
NA	TRBV20-1	NA	TRBJ2-5	CSARGDPGLASQETQYF	TGCAGTGCTAGAGGGGACCCTGGGCTAGCGAGCCAAGAGACCCAGTACTTC
NA	TRBV5-1	TRBD1	TRBJ2-5	CASSRGTGYQETQYF	TGCGCCAGCAGCCGAGGGACAGGGTACCAAGAGACCCAGTACTTC
once	TRBV7-8	TRBD2	TRBJ2-3	CASSLGATSAGGGKGDTQYF	TGTGCCAGCAGCTTAGGAGCTACCTCGGCGGGGGGGGGCAAAGGAGATACGCAGTATTTT
NA	TRBV7-9	NA	TRBJ2-5	CASSLHDAAPQETQYF	TGTGCCAGCAGCTTACACGATGCGGCCCCCCAAGAGACCCAGTACTTC
NA	TRBV12-3/TRBV12-4	NA	TRBJ1-5	CASSFGGTQPQHF	TGTGCCAGCAGTTTCGGAGGGACCCAGCCCCAGCATTTT
once	TRBV20-1	TRBD1	TRBJ2-7	CSAIQGANYEQYF	TGCAGTGCCATACAGGGGGCGAACTACGAGCAGTACTTC
NA	TRBV25-1	NA	TRBJ1-2	CASSETAPYGYTF	TGTGCCAGCAGTGAGACAGCCCCCTATGGCTACACCTTC
NA	TRBV20-1	NA	TRBJ2-4	CSARQEVAKNIQYF	TGCAGTGCTCGTCAGGAGGTCGCCAAAAACATTCAGTACTTC
NA	TRBV4-1	NA	TRBJ2-3	CASSQSDTQYF	TGCGCCAGCAGCCAGTCAGATACGCAGTATTTT
NA	TRBV12-3/TRBV12-4	NA	TRBJ1-5	CARETDNQPQHF	TGTGCCAGGGAGACAGACAATCAGCCCCAGCATTTT
NA	TRBV2	NA	TRBJ1-5	CASSAFNSNQPQHF	TGTGCCAGCAGTGCCTTTAATAGCAATCAGCCCCAGCATTTT
once	TRBV2	NA	TRBJ2-3	CASSGGGPPDTQYF	TGTGCCAGCAGTGGAGGGGGTCCCCCAGATACGCAGTATTTT
NA	TRBV4-3	TRBD1	TRBJ2-7	CASSPRTGDYEQYF	TGCGCCAGCAGCCCTCGGACAGGGGACTACGAGCAGTACTTC
NA	TRBV5-1	NA	TRBJ2-7	CASSAEVQVTYEQYF	TGCGCCAGCAGCGCGGAAGTCCAGGTGACCTACGAGCAGTACTTC
NA	TRBV12-5	NA	TRBJ1-2	CASGPLRFHGYTF	TGTGCTAGTGGTCCCTTGCGGTTCCATGGCTACACCTTC
NA	TRBV20-1	NA	TRBJ2-1	CSAPPGPSGVGEQFF	TGCAGTGCCCCGCCGGGACCAAGTGGGGTCGGTGAGCAGTTCTTC
NA	TRBV7-9	NA	TRBJ2-7	CASTTGSYEQYF	TGTGCCAGCACAACAGGGAGCTACGAGCAGTACTTC
NA	TRBV3-1	NA	TRBJ2-7	CASSQASPHEQYF	TGTGCCAGCAGCCAAGCCTCTCCCCACGAGCAGTACTTC
NA	TRBV21-1	NA	TRBJ2-2	CASSKGPYGELFF	TGTGCCAGCAGCAAGGGACCCTACGGGGAGCTGTTTTTT
NA	TRBV20-1	NA	TRBJ2-1	CSALLNNEQFF	TGCAGTGCTCTCCTAAACAATGAGCAGTTCTTC
NA	TRBV29-1	NA	TRBJ1-2	CSVDRSNYGYTF	TGCAGCGTTGACAGATCTAACTATGGCTACACCTTC
NA	TRBV12-5	NA	TRBJ2-3	CASGLGDSVDTQYF	TGTGCTAGTGGTTTAGGGGACTCAGTCGATACGCAGTATTTT
NA	TRBV13	NA	TRBJ1-5	CASSLGQRGNQPQHF	TGTGCCAGCAGCTTAGGCCAAAGGGGGAATCAGCCCCAGCATTTT
NA	TRBV10-1	NA	TRBJ1-6	CASSESAGSPLHF	TGCGCCAGCAGTGAGTCTGCGGGTTCACCCCTCCACTTT
NA	TRBV4-2	NA	TRBJ1-5	CASSQDWGTLERDSNQPQHF	TGTGCCAGCAGCCAAGATTGGGGGACCCTAGAGCGGGATAGCAATCAGCCCCAGCATTTT
once	TRBV7-2	NA	TRBJ1-5	CASSLEGQGYYQPQHF	TGTGCCAGCAGCTTAGAGGGACAAGGGTATTATCAGCCCCAGCATTTT
once	TRBV5-4	NA	TRBJ1-2	CASSLVDNRDYGYTF	TGTGCCAGCAGCTTGGTTGATAACAGGGACTATGGCTACACCTTC
NA	TRBV5-1	NA	TRBJ1-1	CASTSGEGTEAFF	TGCGCCAGCACGAGCGGGGAGGGCACTGAAGCTTTCTTT
NA	TRBV27	NA	TRBJ2-7	CASRGGIDEQYF	TGTGCCAGCAGGGGGGGAATCGACGAGCAGTACTTC
NA	TRBV20-1	TRBD1	TRBJ2-6	CSARPGTELSGANVLTF	TGCAGTGCCCGACCCGGGACAGAACTCTCTGGGGCCAACGTCCTGACTTTC
NA	TRBV6-5	NA	TRBJ2-1	CASSTFGGGLEQFF	TGTGCCAGCAGTACTTTTGGCGGGGGCCTTGAGCAGTTCTTC
NA	TRBV3-1	TRBD1	TRBJ1-1	CASSQGVGGITEAFF	TGTGCCAGCAGCCAAGGAGTAGGGGGCATCACTGAAGCTTTCTTT
NA	TRBV18	NA	TRBJ2-3	CASSGEGRGDTQYF	TGTGCCAGCTCAGGAGAGGGGCGTGGAGATACGCAGTATTTT
NA	TRBV9	NA	TRBJ1-4	CASSAASGDEKLFF	TGTGCCAGCAGCGCTGCATCTGGGGATGAAAAACTGTTTTTT
NA	TRBV3-1	TRBD1	TRBJ2-1	CASSLTGQYNEQFF	TGTGCCAGCAGCTTAACGGGACAGTACAATGAGCAGTTCTTC
NA	TRBV6-5	TRBD1	TRBJ1-3	CASSRERGRGNTIYF	TGTGCCAGCAGCCGGGAAAGGGGGCGAGGAAACACCATATATTTT
NA	TRBV20-1	NA	TRBJ1-6	CSARDDDSPLHF	TGCAGTGCTAGAGATGATGATTCACCCCTCCACTTT
NA	TRBV13	NA	TRBJ2-3	CASRYGDTQYF	TGTGCCAGCAGATATGGGGATACGCAGTATTTT
NA	TRBV9	TRBD1	TRBJ1-1	CASSGLQGRNTEAFF	TGTGCCAGCAGCGGACTACAGGGGCGGAACACTGAAGCTTTCTTT
NA	TRBV29-1	NA	TRBJ1-2	CSVVTANYGYTF	TGCAGCGTTGTGACAGCCAACTATGGCTACACCTTC
NA	TRBV3-1	NA	TRBJ2-7	CASSQENSHYEQYF	TGTGCCAGCAGCCAAGAAAACTCCCACTACGAGCAGTACTTC